This T cell receptor beta chain was sequenced in a study of long-term antiretroviral therapy in people with HIV. Specimens held roughly 0.9-11 million cryopreserved PBMC prior to DNA extraction. Version v3.0 of the immunoSEQ assay ran at survey level. The repertoire was sequenced with immunoSEQ multiplex PCR; TCRdb's copy has only in-frame clones and lacks some. The table has 30,000 to 40,000 clones, roughly 85% seen once. Study-wide results and limits: No data on ART adherence, viral resistance or therapy changes.

About this clone: Its target is unknown.

This receptor was identified in a man aged 18 to 35 with HIV. Source: unsorted PBMCs, taken about 3.5 years after starting antiretroviral therapy.

The CDR3 region is CASSLRGLDYNEQFF. DNA of the CDR3: TGTGCCAGCAGCTTAAGAGGACTAGACTACAATGAGCAGTTCTTC. The chain is built from TRBV7-3 and TRBJ2-1; 7 positions match TRBD2. Germline V gene sequence: CDR1 SGHTA, CDR2 FQGTGA. After removal of 1 base from V and 3 bases from J, the junction contained 3 bases not matched to a gene. The CDR3 is 15 residues long.